Sequencing of this T cell receptor (beta chain) was carried out in a study of identical twins. MiXCR was run by TCRdb on the 5' RACE reads, yielding one entry per CDR3 protein. The repertoire consists of fewer than 800,000 distinct CDR3 sequences, with roughly 6.6% occurring once and the leading ten covering around 1.6%. For this clonotype: This sequence may be a read error, since a much larger clone differs from it by one base.

This CDR3 is 13 amino acids long. V lost 2 bases and J lost 3; bases outside the gene matches: 1. Germline CDR1 MNHNY, CDR2 SVGAGI (reference sequence). These data were also filed under a second study, of yellow fever vaccine responses in identical twins.

The sequenced material came from PBMCs. The chain is built from TRBV6-6 and TRBJ2-7; 7 bases line up with TRBD1. The sequence was collected from a woman between 18 and 29 years old in good health. This CDR3 is CASSYDRDYEQYF. Written as DNA, the CDR3 is TGTGCCAGCAGTTACGACAGGGACTACGAGCAGTACTTC.